The clone carrying this T cell receptor (beta chain) occurred a few times. The entry originates in a study of identical twins. MiXCR, applied by TCRdb to the 5' RACE reads, yields one record per CDR3 protein. The sample has a few hundred thousand distinct CDR3 sequences, 5% to 7% seen once. Germline V gene sequence: CDR1 SEHNR, CDR2 FQNEAQ (reference sequence). Trimming cost V 5 bases and J 7 bases; bases outside gene matches: 13. The CDR3 has 16 residues. Healthy Caucasians were all of the donors. These sequences were also reported in another study, on T cells expressing NK-cell markers. From that second work: These clonotypes also led the CD3+CD56-NKG2C+ fraction in a handful of donors.

The sample consisted of CD8+ T cells sorted from blood. This rearrangement joins TRBV7-9 to TRBJ2-5; the match to TRBD2 covers 10 bases. This TCR was recovered from a woman in her late teens or twenties in good health. The CDR3 spells CASSNTGTSVSWTQYF. DNA for the CDR3: TGTGCCAGCAGCAATACCGGGACTAGCGTGTCGTGGACCCAGTACTTC.